This T cell receptor (beta chain) was recovered during a study of blood T cells in healthy people across ages. The length of the CDR3 is 14 residues. From germline, CDR1 is SSHAT and CDR2 FNYEAQ (reference sequence). In this sample, this clonotype turned up a few times. The junction and the germline gene differ at one end; a read error may be behind it. Using a J-beta primer mix together with a sample-barcoded 5' primer, a second PCR was run for 7 to 11 cycles. TCRdb re-called the 5' RACE reads through MiXCR, storing one row per CDR3 protein. There are about 500,000 distinct CDR3 sequences in the sample; about 25% occur only once, and less than 9% lies in the top ten. This same sample was also part of a study on T cells of mothers and their children. This second study notes: Samples were obtained from a few healthy Caucasian mothers and their six children.

This chain links TRBV7-7 with TRBJ2-3, with D perhaps TRBD1 or TRBD2 (5 bases each). This sequence was found in a boy under 18 in good health. The sequenced sample was blood. CDR3 coding DNA: TGTGCTAGCAGCTCGGGACGGCTGCAGGATACGCAGTATTTT. This sequence encodes CASSSGRLQDTQYF. The entire variable domain, with the rest obtained from reference TRBV7-7 and TRBJ2-3, is as follows: GAGVSQSPRYKVTKRGQDVTLRCDPISSHATLYWYQQALGQGPEFLTYFNYEAQPDKSGLPSDRFSAERPEGSISTLTIQRTEQRDSAMYRCASSSGRLQDTQYFGPGTRLTVL.